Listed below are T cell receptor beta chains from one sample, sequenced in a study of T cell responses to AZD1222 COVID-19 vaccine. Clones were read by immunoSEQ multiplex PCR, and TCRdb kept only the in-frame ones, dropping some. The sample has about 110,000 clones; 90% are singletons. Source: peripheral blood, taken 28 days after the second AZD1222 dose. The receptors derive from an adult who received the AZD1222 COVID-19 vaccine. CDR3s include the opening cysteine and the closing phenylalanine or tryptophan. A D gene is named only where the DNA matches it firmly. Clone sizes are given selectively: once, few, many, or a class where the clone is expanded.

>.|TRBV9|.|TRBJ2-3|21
CASSLQLLTVGGGGSTDTQYF
TGTGCCAGCAGCCTCCAGCTCTTGACGGTAGGAGGGGGGGGTAGCACAGATACGCAGTATTTT
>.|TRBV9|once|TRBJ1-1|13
CASNDGAGTEAFF
TGTGCCAGCAACGACGGGGCAGGAACTGAAGCTTTCTTT
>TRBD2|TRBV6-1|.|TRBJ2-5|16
CASSEVVPGGLETQYF
TGTGCCAGCAGTGAAGTTGTACCGGGGGGGTTGGAGACCCAGTACTTC
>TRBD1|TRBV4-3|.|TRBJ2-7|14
CASSPGGGSYEQYF
TGCGCCAGCAGCCCAGGGGGCGGGTCCTACGAGCAGTACTTC
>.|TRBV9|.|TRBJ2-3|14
CASSEARTTDTQYF
TGTGCCAGCAGCGAGGCCCGGACAACAGATACGCAGTATTTT
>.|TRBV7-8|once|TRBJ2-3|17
CASSLEGADASTDTQYF
TGTGCCAGCAGCTTAGAGGGAGCGGATGCTAGCACAGATACGCAGTATTTT
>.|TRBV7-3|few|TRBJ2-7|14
CASSFGRSSYEQYF
TGTGCCAGCAGCTTCGGACGGTCATCCTACGAGCAGTACTTC
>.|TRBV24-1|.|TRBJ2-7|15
CATSDLARRQGMQYF
TGTGCCACCAGTGATTTAGCCCGACGGCAGGGTATGCAGTACTTC
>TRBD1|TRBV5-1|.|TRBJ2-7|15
CASSSDRPSSYEQYF
TGCGCCAGCAGCTCGGACAGGCCAAGCTCCTACGAGCAGTACTTC
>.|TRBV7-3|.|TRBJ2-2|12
CASSLNRQELFF
TGTGCCAGCAGCTTAAATCGCCAGGAGCTGTTTTTT
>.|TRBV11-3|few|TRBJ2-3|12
CASSQGSDTQYF
TGTGCCAGCAGTCAGGGGTCAGATACGCAGTATTTT
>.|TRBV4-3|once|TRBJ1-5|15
CASSQGVGSNQPQHF
TGCGCCAGCAGCCAAGGTGTCGGTAGCAATCAGCCCCAGCATTTT
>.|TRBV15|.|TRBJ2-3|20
CATSSLLVLLAQAGASAQYF
TGTGCCACCAGCAGTCTTCTCGTCTTACTAGCTCAAGCGGGTGCATCTGCGCAGTATTTT
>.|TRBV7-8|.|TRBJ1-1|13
CASSLERFAEAFF
TGTGCCAGCAGCTTAGAGCGGTTCGCTGAAGCTTTCTTT
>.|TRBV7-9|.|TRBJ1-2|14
CASSFQQGLYGYTF
TGTGCCAGCAGCTTCCAACAGGGTCTCTATGGCTACACCTTC
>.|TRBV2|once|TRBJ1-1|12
CASSPIDTEAFF
TGTGCCAGCAGCCCCATAGACACTGAAGCTTTCTTT
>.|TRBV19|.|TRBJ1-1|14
CASSIGTVNTEAFF
TGTGCCAGTAGTATCGGGACGGTGAACACTGAAGCTTTCTTT
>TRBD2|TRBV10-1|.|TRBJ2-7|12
CASSGLAGEQYF
TGCGCCAGCAGCGGACTAGCGGGCGAGCAGTACTTC